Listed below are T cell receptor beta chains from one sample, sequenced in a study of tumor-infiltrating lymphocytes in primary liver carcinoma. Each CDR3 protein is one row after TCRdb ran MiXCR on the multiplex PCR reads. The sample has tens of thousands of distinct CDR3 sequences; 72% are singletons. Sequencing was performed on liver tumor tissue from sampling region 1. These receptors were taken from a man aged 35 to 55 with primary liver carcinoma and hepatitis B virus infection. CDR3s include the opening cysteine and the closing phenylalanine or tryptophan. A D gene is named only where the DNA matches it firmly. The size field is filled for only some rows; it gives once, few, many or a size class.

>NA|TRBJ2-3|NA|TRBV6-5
TGTGCCAGCAGCCCCCAGTTGGGGGGCGACACAGATACCCAGTATTTT
CASSPQLGGDTDTQYF
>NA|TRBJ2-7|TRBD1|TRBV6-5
TGTGCCAACAGTTACACAATGACAGGGGGCAGGAGCTACGAGCACTACTTC
CANSYTMTGGRSYEHYF
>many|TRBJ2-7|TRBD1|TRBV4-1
TGCGCCAGCAGCCGCATATACCAGGGGGCCGAGCAGTACTTC
CASSRIYQGAEQYF
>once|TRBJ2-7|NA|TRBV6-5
TGTGGCACTGGGACAAGAGTTTACGACCAGTACTTC
CGTGTRVYDQYF
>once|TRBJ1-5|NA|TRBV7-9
TGTGCCAGCAGCTTCAGCGGGGGTTCTGGTCAGCCCCAGCATTTT
CASSFSGGSGQPQHF
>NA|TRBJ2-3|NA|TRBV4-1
TGCGCCAGCAGCCAAGAGAACAGGCGAGGTGGGGCAGATACGCAGTATTTT
CASSQENRRGGADTQYF
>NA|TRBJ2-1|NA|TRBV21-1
TGTGCCAGCAGGACTTACCCCGGGACAGGGTGCAATGAGCAGTTCTTC
CASRTYPGTGCNEQFF
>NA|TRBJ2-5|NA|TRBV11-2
TGTGCCAGCAGTTTACAGGCAGCCCAAGAGACCCAGTGCTTC
CASSLQAAQETQCF
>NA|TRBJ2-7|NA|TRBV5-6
TGTGCCAGCAGCCTTGTGTCGGGGGCGGACTCCACAACTTACGAGCTGTACTTC
CASSLVSGADSTTYELYF
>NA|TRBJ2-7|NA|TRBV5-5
TGTGCCAGCGGTATGGCGGACGAGCAGTGCTTC
CASGMADEQCF
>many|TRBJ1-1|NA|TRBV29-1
TGCAGCGTTGCGCGGGGGCCGGAGGACACTGAAGCTTTCTTT
CSVARGPEDTEAFF
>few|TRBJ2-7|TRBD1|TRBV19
TGTGCCAGTAGTCGACAGACAGGGGGCTACGAGCAGTACTTC
CASSRQTGGYEQYF
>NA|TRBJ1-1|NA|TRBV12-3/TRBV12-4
TGTGCCAACAGTTCTGACAGGTCTGAAGTTTTCTTT
CANSSDRSEVFF
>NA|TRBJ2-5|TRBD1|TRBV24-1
TGTGCCACCAGTGATGGACAGGGTTGGCCAGATACCCAGTACTTC
CATSDGQGWPDTQYF
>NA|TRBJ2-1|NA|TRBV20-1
TGCAGTGCTAGAAACCCGGGACGGCTCTCCTACAATGAGCAGTTCTTC
CSARNPGRLSYNEQFF
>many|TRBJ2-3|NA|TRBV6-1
TGTGCCAGCAGTGAAACTAGCACTGCTAGCACAGATACGCAGTATTTT
CASSETSTASTDTQYF
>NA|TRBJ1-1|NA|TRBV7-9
TGTGCCAGCAGCTCCGAACAGAGCGGTGAAGCCTTCTTT
CASSSEQSGEAFF
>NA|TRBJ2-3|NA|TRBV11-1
TGTGCCAGCAGCTCAGGGGACTACGATTCAGATGCGCAGTATTTT
CASSSGDYDSDAQYF